These 17 T cell receptor beta chains originate from one sample sequenced in a study of cytomegalovirus exposure and HLA in healthy donors. The repertoire was sequenced with immunoSEQ multiplex PCR; TCRdb's copy has only in-frame clones and lacks some. Counted here are about 89,000 clones, roughly 84% occurring once; the ten biggest clones make up about 12%. The sequenced sample consisted of PBMCs. The receptor source for this set is a woman between 18 and 29 years old in good health and CMV-seropositive.

This clone was detected only once. The chain has TRBV28 and TRBJ1-1; TRBD1 matches at 9 bases. The CDR3 spans 14 residues. J was trimmed by 5 bases and V by 6 bases; bases with no gene match: 7. Looked up from germline, CDR1 is MDHEN and CDR2 is SYDVKM. Written as DNA, the CDR3 is TGTGCCAGCAGCTCCGGACAGGGGAATACTGAAGCTTTCTTT. Its translation is CASSSGQGNTEAFF. The full variable domain, completed using reference TRBV28 and TRBJ1-1, is DVKVTQSSRYLVKRTGEKVFLECVQDMDHENMFWYRQDPGLGLRLIYFSYDVKMKEKGDIPEGYSVSREKKERFSLILESASTNQTSMYLCASSSGQGNTEAFFGQGTRLTVV.

V is TRBV28 and J is TRBJ2-5; TRBD2 is a possible D gene (6 bases). The germline CDR1 and CDR2 sequences are MDHEN and SYDVKM. V lost 3 bases and J lost 5, with 10 bases in between. This CDR3 region has 13 residues. This chain's CDR3 is CASSFYSGETQYF. CDR3 nucleotides: TGTGCCAGCAGTTTCTATAGCGGCGAGACCCAGTACTTC.

The chain has TRBV2 and TRBJ1-2, with a weak D call TRBD1 (6 bases). CDR1 and CDR2 (germline): SNHLY, FYNNEI. V lost 0 bases, J lost 4 bases, and 15 bases lay in between. This CDR3 contains 16 residues. CDR3: CASSEARGGAGYGYTF. DNA of the CDR3: TGTGCCAGCAGTGAAGCGCGGGGGGGCGCGGGCTATGGCTACACCTTC.

In DNA form, the CDR3 reads TGCGCCAGCAGTGAAGGCCAGGGGCCCACTGAAGCTTTCTTT. Translation gives CASSEGQGPTEAFF. The V and J genes are TRBV10-1 and TRBJ1-1; weak D call: TRBD1 (6 bases). V lost 3 bases, J lost 4 bases, and 12 bases lay in between. This CDR3 region has 14 residues. The germline gives CDR1 WNHNN, CDR2 SYGVQD (reference sequence).

The J gene is TRBJ1-5, the V gene TRBV15; tentatively, D is TRBD1 (6 bases). Trimming shortened V by 8 bases and J by 3 bases, and 11 bases separated the two germline ends. CDR1 is LNHNV and CDR2 is YYDKDF in the germline V gene (reference sequence). The CDR3 spans 13 residues. The CDR3 sequence: CATAQGYNQPQHF. Written as DNA, the CDR3 is TGTGCCACCGCACAGGGTTACAATCAGCCCCAGCATTTT.

This chain uses TRBV5-6 with TRBJ2-7; D perhaps matches TRBD1 (6 bases). The CDR3 length is 15 residues. V shed 4 bases and J shed 4 bases, with 18 bases lying between them. From germline, CDR1 is SGHDT and CDR2 YYEEEE. This CDR3 is CASSDPGHLPYEQYF. Here the CDR3 DNA reads TGTGCCAGCAGCGACCCGGGACATCTTCCATACGAGCAGTACTTC. Filled out from reference TRBV5-6 and TRBJ2-7, the complete variable domain reads DAGVTQSPTHLIKTRGQQVTLRCSPKSGHDTVSWYQQALGQGPQFIFQYYEEEERQRGNFPDRFSGHQFPNYSSELNVNALLLGDSALYLCASSDPGHLPYEQYFGPGTRLTVT.

The chain has TRBV30 and TRBJ2-7; the D gene is possibly TRBD2 (5 bases). In germline, CDR1 is GTSNPN, CDR2 SVGIG (reference sequence). The CDR3 is 16 residues long. V was cut by 2 bases and J by 0 bases, with 17 bases left in between. The CDR3 DNA reads as TGTGCCTGGAGTCCAAATTGGCTAGCCAACTCCTACGAGCAGTACTTC. Translating it yields CAWSPNWLANSYEQYF.

V and J are TRBV5-4 and TRBJ2-7; 7 positions agree with TRBD1. With 4 bases clipped from V and 2 bases from J, the junction kept 3 bases outside the gene matches. This CDR3 region has 13 residues. Germline V gives CDR1 SGHNT, CDR2 YYREEE (reference sequence). The CDR3 DNA reads TGTGCCAGCAGCCCAGGGGGTACCTACGAGCAGTACTTC. Protein: CASSPGGTYEQYF. The variable domain in full, with the rest retrieved from reference TRBV5-4 and TRBJ2-7, is ETGVTQSPTHLIKTRGQQVTLRCSSQSGHNTVSWYQQALGQGPQFIFQYYREEENGRGNFPPRFSGLQFPNYSSELNVNALELDDSALYLCASSPGGTYEQYFGPGTRLTVT.

The rearrangement joins TRBV5-6 to TRBJ1-2, with 7 positions matching TRBD1. Trimming at V came to 3 bases and at J to 6 bases, leaving 5 bases not matched to a gene. This CDR3 is built from 13 residues. Germline CDR1 and CDR2: SGHDT and YYEEEE. The DNA for the CDR3 is TGTGCCAGCAGCTGGGGGACAGATAATGGCTACACCTTC. Residues: CASSWGTDNGYTF.

The chain links TRBV6-4 to TRBJ2-1; 11 bases map to TRBD2. The V gene's germline CDR1 is MRHNA and CDR2 SNTAGT. Trimming took 0 bases from V and 2 from J; bases not matched to a gene: 0. The CDR3 covers 16 residues. The CDR3 sequence is CASSDSSGGAYNEQFF. CDR3 DNA: TGTGCCAGCAGTGACTCTAGCGGGGGGGCCTACAATGAGCAGTTCTTC.

The rearrangement uses TRBV7-8 and TRBJ2-7; a weak D match, TRBD2 (6 bases). Germline CDR1 and CDR2: SGHVS and FQNEAQ. The CDR3 has 13 amino acids. V dropped 5 bases and J dropped 6 bases, with 14 bases sitting between them. The CDR3 spells CASSLGAGFEQYF. The CDR3 coding sequence is TGTGCCAGCAGCCTAGGGGCGGGGTTCGAGCAGTACTTC.

The V and J genes are TRBV5-1 and TRBJ1-4; no clear D gene. The CDR3 consists of 16 residues. The germline V gene encodes CDR1 SGHRS and CDR2 YFSETQ. V gave up 0 bases and J gave up 3 bases, with 12 bases separating them. CDR3 coding DNA: TGCGCCAGCAGCTTGGGGCAGCGCGGGGCTAATGAAAAACTGTTTTTT. Protein: CASSLGQRGANEKLFF.

The rearrangement uses TRBV7-9 and TRBJ1-4; 7 nucleotides agree with TRBD1. Germline assignment: CDR1 SEHNR and CDR2 FQNEAQ (reference sequence). Germline trimming cut 5 bases from V and 4 bases from J; bases unmatched to any gene: 16. The CDR3 has 18 residues. CDR3 loop: CASSNRALPGQINEKLFF. CDR3 coding DNA: TGTGCCAGCAGCAATAGGGCCCTACCGGGACAGATTAATGAAAAACTGTTTTTT.

This clone was found once. The chain employs TRBV7-2 and TRBJ2-1; 10 bases line up with TRBD2. J was trimmed by 5 bases and V by 5 bases; bases with no gene match: 6. CDR3 length: 15 amino acids. Germline V gene data show CDR1 as SGHTA and CDR2 as FQGNSA. Here the CDR3 DNA reads TGTGCCAGCAGCCCCGAGCGGGGGGGCCACAATGAGCAGTTCTTC. This gives the protein CASSPERGGHNEQFF.

This clone showed up just once. The chain has TRBV7-2 and TRBJ2-5, with 8 bases aligning to TRBD2. V lost 5 bases to trimming and J lost 14 bases; unmatched junction nucleotides: 13. The CDR3 has 13 residues. Germline assignment: CDR1 SGHTA and CDR2 FQGNSA. The CDR3 loop reads CASSRRGAGAVYF. CDR3 DNA sequence: TGTGCCAGCAGCCGACGGGGAGCGGGGGCTGTATACTTC.

This sequence joins TRBV19 and TRBJ2-3, with D maybe TRBD2 (7 bases). Germline CDR1 reads LNHDA; CDR2 reads SQIVND (reference sequence). The germline V and J ends were trimmed by 3 bases and 0 bases, with 16 bases remaining between them. This CDR3 has 17 residues. The CDR3 bases are TGTGCCAGTAGTATTGAGGCGGGGGCCACTAGCACAGATACGCAGTATTTT. The encoded protein is CASSIEAGATSTDTQYF.

The CDR3 DNA reads TGCAGCGCCGGACAGGGGGTTAGCACAGATACGCAGTATTTT. It yields the protein CSAGQGVSTDTQYF. The chain carries TRBV29-1 and TRBJ2-3, with 10 bases lining up with TRBD1. Unmatched junction bases numbered 4, after V lost 7 bases and J lost 0 bases. Germline CDR1 is SQVTM and CDR2 is ANQGSEA. The length of the CDR3 is 14 residues.